The clone carrying this T cell receptor (beta chain) was seen more than once but under ten times. J lost 5 bases, V lost 0 bases, and 7 bases had no gene match. Germline V gene data show CDR1 as LGHNA and CDR2 as YNFKEQ. This CDR3 region has 16 residues. TCRdb independently ran MiXCR on the RT-PCR reads; one entry per CDR3 protein. The repertoire consists of about 700,000 distinct CDR3 sequences, with 13% to 15% occurring once and the leading ten covering about 3.6%. Specimen: memory CD4+ T cells from blood. The rearrangement joins TRBV4-2 to TRBJ2-7, with 10 nucleotides matching TRBD2. The receptor comes from a female donor in good health, serving as a healthy control. The CDR3 here is CASSQDVASGSNEQYF. The CDR3 DNA is TGTGCCAGCAGCCAAGATGTGGCTAGCGGGAGTAACGAGCAGTACTTC.